This T cell receptor beta chain was identified in a study of blood T cell repertoires in COVID-19. Study-level information: T cells, B-cell-depleted T cells, or PBMCs provided the cDNA or gDNA that served as material.

TCRdb keeps only in-frame clones here, not all; method: immunoSEQ multiplex PCR. Altogether fewer than 700,000 clones are present, 70% to 90% being singletons, with the ten largest covering 7.8%. Germline V gene lookup returns CDR1 SGHRS and CDR2 YFSETQ. The CDR3 consists of 14 residues. Trimming left V 4 bases short and J 5 bases short, with 13 bases between. This sequence was found in a woman aged 50 to 60 with COVID-19, enrolled during active disease. The sequenced sample was peripheral blood. The chain is built from TRBV5-1 and TRBJ2-4; D ambiguous. CDR3: CASSPLGTENIQYF. CDR3 nucleotide sequence: TGCGCCAGCAGCCCTCTCGGAACAGAAAACATTCAGTACTTC.